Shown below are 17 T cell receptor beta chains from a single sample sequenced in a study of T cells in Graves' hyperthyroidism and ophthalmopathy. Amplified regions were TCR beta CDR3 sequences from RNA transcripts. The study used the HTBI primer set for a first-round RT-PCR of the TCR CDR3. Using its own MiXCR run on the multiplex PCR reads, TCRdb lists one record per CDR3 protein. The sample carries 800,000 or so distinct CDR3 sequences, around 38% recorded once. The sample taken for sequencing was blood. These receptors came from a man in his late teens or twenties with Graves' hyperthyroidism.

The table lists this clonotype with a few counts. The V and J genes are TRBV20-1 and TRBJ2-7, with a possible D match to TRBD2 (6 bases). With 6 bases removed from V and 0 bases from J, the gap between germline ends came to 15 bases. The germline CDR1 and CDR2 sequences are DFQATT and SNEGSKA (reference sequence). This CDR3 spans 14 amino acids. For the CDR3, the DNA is TGCAGTGCAACGGGGAGGAGGAGCTCCTACGAGCAGTACTTC. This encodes CSATGRRSSYEQYF.

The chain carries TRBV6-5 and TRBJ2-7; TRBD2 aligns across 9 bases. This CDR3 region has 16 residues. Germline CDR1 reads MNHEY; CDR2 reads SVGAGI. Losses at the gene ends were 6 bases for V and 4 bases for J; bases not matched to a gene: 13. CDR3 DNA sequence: TGTGCCAGCAGCTTAACGCCCATAGCGGGGGATTACGAGCAGTACTTC. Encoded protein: CASSLTPIAGDYEQYF.

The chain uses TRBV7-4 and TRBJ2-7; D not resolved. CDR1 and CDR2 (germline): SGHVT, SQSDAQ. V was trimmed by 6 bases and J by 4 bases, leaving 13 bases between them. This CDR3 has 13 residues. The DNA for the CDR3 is TGTGCCAGCAGTTTATTTCAGGAATACGAGCAGTACTTC. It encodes CASSLFQEYEQYF.

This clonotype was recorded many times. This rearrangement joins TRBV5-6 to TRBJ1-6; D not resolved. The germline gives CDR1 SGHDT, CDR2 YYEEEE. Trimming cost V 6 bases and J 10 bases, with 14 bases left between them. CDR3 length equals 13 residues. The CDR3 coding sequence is TGTGCCAGCACCCGGACGGGCGGATCACCCCTCCACTTT. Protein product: CASTRTGGSPLHF.

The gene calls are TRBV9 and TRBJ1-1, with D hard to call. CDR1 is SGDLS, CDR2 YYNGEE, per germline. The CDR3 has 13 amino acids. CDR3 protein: CASDQSLNTEAFF. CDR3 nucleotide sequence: TGTGCTAGTGACCAAAGCCTGAACACTGAAGCTTTCTTT.

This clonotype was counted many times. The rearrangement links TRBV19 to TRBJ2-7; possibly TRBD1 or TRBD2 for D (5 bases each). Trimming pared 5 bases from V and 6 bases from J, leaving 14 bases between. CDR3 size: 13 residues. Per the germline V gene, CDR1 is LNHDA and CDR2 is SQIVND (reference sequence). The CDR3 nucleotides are TGTGCCAGTAGTCGGTGGGGGATCGGCGAGCAGTACTTC. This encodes CASSRWGIGEQYF.

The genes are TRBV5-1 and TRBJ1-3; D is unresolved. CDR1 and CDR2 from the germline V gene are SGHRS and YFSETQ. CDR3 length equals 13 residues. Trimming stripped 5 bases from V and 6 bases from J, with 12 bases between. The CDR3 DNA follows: TGCGCCAGCAGAGGAGAGGCACAAAACACCATATATTTT. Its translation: CASRGEAQNTIYF. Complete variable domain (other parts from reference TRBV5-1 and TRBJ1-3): KAGVTQTPRYLIKTRGQQVTLSCSPISGHRSVSWYQQTPGQGLQFLFEYFSETQRNKGNFPGRFSGRQFSNSRSEMNVSTLELGDSALYLCASRGEAQNTIYFGEGSWLTVV.

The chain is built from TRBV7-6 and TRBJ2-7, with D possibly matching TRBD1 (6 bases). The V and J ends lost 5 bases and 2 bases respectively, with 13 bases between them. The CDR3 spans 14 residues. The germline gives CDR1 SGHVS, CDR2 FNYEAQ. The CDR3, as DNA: TGTGCCAGCAGCGCCCGACAGGCAACCTACGAGCAGTACTTC. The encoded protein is CASSARQATYEQYF.

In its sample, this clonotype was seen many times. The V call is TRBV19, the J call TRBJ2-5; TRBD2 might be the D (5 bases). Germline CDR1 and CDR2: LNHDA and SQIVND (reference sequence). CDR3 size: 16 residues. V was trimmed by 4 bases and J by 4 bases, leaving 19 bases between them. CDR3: CASSRGEGMLRETQYF. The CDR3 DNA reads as TGTGCCAGTAGTAGGGGAGAAGGGATGTTGCGAGAGACCCAGTACTTC.

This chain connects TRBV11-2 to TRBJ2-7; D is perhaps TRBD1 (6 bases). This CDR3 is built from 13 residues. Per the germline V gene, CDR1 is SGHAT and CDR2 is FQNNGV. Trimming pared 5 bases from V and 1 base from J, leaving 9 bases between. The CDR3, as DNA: TGTGCCAGCAGCACACAGGGTTCCTACGAGCAGTACTTC. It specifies CASSTQGSYEQYF.

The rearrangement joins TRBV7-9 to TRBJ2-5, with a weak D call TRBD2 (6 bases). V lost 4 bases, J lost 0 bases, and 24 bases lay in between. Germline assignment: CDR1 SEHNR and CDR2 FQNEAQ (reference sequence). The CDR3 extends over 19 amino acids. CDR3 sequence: CASSSPQTGRTWYQETQYF. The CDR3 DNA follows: TGTGCCAGCAGCTCCCCTCAGACGGGGAGGACTTGGTACCAAGAGACCCAGTACTTC.

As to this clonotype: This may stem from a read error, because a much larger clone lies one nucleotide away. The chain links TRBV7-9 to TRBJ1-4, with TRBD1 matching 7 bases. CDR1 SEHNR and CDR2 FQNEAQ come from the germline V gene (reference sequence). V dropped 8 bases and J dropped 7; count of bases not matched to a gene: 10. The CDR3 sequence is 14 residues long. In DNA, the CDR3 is TGTGCCAGCGGCCCCACCGGACAGGCTGAAAAACTGTTTTTT. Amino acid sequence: CASGPTGQAEKLFF.

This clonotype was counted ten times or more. CDR3 DNA: TGTGCCATCAGTCCCAACAGTTCCTACGAGCAGTACTTC. As protein: CAISPNSSYEQYF. V usage is TRBV10-3 and J usage is TRBJ2-7; no firm D call. There are 13 residues in the CDR3. V lost 5 bases to trimming and J lost 1 base, with 9 bases between them. Germline V gene sequence: CDR1 ENHRY, CDR2 SYGVKD.

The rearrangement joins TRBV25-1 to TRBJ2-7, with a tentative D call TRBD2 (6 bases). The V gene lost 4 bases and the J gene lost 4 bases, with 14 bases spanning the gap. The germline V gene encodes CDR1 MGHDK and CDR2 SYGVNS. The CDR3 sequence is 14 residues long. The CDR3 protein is CASSAPGSGYEQYF. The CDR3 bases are TGTGCCAGCAGTGCTCCCGGGAGTGGGTACGAGCAGTACTTC.

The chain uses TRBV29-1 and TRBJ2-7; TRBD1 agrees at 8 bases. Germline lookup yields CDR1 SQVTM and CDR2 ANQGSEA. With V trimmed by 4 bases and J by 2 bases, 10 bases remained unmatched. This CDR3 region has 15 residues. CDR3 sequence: CSVAPPDRGPYEQYF. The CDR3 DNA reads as TGCAGCGTTGCCCCCCCTGACAGGGGACCCTACGAGCAGTACTTC.

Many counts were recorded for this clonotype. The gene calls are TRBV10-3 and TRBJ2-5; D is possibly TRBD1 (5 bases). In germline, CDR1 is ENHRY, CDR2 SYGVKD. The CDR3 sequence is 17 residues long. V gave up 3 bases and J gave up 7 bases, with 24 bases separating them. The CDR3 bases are TGTGCCATCAGTGACGGTATCTTACAGGACCAGGGATGGACCCAGTACTTC. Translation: CAISDGILQDQGWTQYF.

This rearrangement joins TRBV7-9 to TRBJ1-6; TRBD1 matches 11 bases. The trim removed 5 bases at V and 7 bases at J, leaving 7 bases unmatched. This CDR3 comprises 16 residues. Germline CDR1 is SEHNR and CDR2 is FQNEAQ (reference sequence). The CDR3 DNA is TGTGCCAGCAGCCTCGGGACAGGGGGAGGAAATTCACCCCTCCACTTT. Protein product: CASSLGTGGGNSPLHF.